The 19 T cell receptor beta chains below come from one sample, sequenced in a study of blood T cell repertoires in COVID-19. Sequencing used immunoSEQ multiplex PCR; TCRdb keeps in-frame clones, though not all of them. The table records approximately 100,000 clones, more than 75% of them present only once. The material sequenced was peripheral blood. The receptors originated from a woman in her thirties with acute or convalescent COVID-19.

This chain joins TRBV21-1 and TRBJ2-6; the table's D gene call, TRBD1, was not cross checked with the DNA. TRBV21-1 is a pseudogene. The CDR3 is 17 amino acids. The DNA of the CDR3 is TGTGCCAGCAGCCCCAGACAGGACAACTCTGGGGCCAACGTCCTGACTTTC. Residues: CASSPRQDNSGANVLTF.

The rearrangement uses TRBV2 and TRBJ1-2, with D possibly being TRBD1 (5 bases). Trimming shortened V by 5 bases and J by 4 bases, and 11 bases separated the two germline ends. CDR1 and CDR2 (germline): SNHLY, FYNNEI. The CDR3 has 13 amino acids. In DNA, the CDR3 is TGTGCCAGCAGTAGCGGGACGTTCTATGGCTACACCTTC. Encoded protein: CASSSGTFYGYTF.

The CDR3 loop reads CASSSPSGGLGSPLHF. CDR3 nucleotides: TGTGCCAGCAGTTCCCCCTCCGGTGGGCTGGGTTCACCCCTCCACTTT. V gene TRBV28 combines with J gene TRBJ1-6; D gene unclear. The V gene's germline CDR1 is MDHEN and CDR2 SYDVKM. V lost 4 bases, J lost 9 bases, and 19 bases lay in between. This CDR3 has 16 residues.

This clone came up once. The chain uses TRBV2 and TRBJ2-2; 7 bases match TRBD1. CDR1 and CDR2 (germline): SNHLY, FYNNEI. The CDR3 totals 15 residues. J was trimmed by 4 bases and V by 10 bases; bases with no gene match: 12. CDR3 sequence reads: CATSGTDVFTGELFF. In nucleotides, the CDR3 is TGTGCCACCTCCGGGACAGACGTATTCACCGGGGAGCTGTTTTTT.

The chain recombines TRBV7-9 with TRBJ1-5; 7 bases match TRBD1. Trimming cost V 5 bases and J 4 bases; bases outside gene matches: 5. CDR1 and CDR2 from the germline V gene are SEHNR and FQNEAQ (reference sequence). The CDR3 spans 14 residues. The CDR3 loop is CASSPGTVNQPQHF. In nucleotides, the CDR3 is TGTGCCAGCAGCCCCGGGACAGTTAATCAGCCCCAGCATTTT.

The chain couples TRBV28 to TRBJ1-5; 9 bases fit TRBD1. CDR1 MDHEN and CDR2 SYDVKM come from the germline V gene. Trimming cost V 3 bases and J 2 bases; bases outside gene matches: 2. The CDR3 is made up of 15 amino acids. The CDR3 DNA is TGTGCCAGCAGTTTCAGGACAGGGGGCAATCAGCCCCAGCATTTT. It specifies CASSFRTGGNQPQHF.

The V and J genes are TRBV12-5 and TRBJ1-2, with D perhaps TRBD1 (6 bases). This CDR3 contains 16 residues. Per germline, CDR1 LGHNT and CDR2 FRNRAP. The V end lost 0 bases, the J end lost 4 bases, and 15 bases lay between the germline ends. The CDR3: CASGLVQGPKTYGYTF. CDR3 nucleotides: TGTGCTAGTGGTTTGGTACAGGGCCCTAAGACCTATGGCTACACCTTC.

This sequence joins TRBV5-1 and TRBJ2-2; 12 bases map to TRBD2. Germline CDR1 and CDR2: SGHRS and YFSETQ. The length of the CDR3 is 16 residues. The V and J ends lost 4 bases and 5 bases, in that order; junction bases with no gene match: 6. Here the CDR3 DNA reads TGCGCCAGCAGCGGGGGACTAGCGGGCGCTACCGGGGAGCTGTTTTTT. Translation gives CASSGGLAGATGELFF.

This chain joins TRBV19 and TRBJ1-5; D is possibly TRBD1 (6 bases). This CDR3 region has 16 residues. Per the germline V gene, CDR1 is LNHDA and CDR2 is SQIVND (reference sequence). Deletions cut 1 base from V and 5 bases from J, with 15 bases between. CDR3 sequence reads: CASSIGGQTFDQPQHF. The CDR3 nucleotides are TGTGCCAGTAGTATAGGAGGACAGACCTTCGATCAGCCCCAGCATTTT.

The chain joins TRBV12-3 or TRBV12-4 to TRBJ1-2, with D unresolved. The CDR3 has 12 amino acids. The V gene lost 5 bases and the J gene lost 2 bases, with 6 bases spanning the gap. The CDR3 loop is CASSPGNYGYTF. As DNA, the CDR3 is TGTGCCAGCAGTCCCGGGAACTATGGCTACACCTTC.

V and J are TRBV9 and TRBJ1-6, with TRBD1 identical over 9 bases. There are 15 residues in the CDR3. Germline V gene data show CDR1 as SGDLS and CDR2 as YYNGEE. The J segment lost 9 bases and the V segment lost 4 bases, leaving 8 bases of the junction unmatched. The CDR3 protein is CASSPGQGIGSPLHF. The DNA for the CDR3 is TGTGCCAGCAGCCCCGGACAGGGGATCGGTTCACCCCTCCACTTT.

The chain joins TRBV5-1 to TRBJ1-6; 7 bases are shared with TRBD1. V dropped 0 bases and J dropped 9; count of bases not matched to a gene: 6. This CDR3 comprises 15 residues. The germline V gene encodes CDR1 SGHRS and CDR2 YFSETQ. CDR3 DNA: TGCGCCAGCAGCTTGGAGGGACAGAAGATTTCACCCCTCCACTTT. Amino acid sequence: CASSLEGQKISPLHF. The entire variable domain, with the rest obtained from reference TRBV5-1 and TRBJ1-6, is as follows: KAGVTQTPRYLIKTRGQQVTLSCSPISGHRSVSWYQQTPGQGLQFLFEYFSETQRNKGNFPGRFSGRQFSNSRSEMNVSTLELGDSALYLCASSLEGQKISPLHFGNGTRLTVT.

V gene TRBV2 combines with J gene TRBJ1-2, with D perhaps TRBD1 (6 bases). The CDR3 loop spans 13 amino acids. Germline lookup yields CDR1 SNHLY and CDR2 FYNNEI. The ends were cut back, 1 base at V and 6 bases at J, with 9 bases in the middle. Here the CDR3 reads CASSEDRDHGYTF. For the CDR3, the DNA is TGTGCCAGCAGTGAAGACAGGGACCATGGCTACACCTTC.

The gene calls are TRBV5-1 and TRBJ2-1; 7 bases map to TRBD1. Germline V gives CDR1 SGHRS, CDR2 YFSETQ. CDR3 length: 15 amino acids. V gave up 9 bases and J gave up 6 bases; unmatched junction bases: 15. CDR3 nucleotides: TGCGCCACCGCAAATCGACAGGGCACCGGCAATGAGCAGTTCTTC. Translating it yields CATANRQGTGNEQFF.

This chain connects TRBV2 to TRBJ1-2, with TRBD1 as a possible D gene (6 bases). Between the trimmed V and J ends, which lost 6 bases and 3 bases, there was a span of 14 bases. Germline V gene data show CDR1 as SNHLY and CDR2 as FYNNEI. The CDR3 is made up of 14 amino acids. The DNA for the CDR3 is TGTGCCAGCAGACCAGGGGCCGTCGACTATGGCTACACCTTC. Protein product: CASRPGAVDYGYTF.

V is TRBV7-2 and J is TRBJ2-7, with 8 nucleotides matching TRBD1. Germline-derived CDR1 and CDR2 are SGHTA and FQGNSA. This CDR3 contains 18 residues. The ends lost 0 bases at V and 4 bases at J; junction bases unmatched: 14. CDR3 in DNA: TGTGCCAGCAGCTTAGCGGTTTCAAGGTCAGGGGGCTCGTACGAGCAGTACTTC. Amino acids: CASSLAVSRSGGSYEQYF.

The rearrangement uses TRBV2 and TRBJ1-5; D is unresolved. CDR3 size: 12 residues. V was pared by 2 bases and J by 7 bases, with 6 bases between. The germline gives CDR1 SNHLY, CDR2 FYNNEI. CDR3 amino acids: CASSEREQPQHF. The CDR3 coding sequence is TGTGCCAGCAGTGAAAGGGAGCAGCCCCAGCATTTT.

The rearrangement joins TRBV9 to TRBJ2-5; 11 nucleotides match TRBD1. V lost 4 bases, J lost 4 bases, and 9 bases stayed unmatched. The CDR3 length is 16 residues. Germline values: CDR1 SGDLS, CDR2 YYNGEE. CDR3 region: CASSIRGQGARETQYF. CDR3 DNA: TGTGCCAGCAGCATACGCGGACAGGGGGCCCGAGAGACCCAGTACTTC.

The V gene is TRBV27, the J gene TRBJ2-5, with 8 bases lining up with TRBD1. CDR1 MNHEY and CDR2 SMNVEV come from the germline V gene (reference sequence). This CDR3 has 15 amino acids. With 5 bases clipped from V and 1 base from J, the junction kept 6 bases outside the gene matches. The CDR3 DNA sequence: TGTGCCAGCAGTCCGCTTACAGGGGGCCAAGAGACCCAGTACTTC. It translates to CASSPLTGGQETQYF.